This record concerns one T cell receptor (beta chain) sequence. What it recognizes is unknown. The libraries were made with immunoSEQ version 4 in survey mode. Here immunoSEQ multiplex PCR was the method, and the copy in TCRdb shows in-frame clones only, minus some. Among 50,000 or so clones, about 80% were seen once, and the ten largest hold approximately 3%. V was pared by 4 bases and J by 2 bases, with 15 bases between. Per germline, CDR1 SGHRS and CDR2 YFSETQ. The CDR3 contains 15 residues. The sample belongs to a study of persistence of HIV-infected CD4 T cells. The stimulus was lysate of CMV-infected fibroblasts, approximately 9.6 ug/mL. CD40L/CD69 double-negative CD45RO-high memory CD4+ T cells were collected.

The J gene is TRBJ1-1, the V gene TRBV5-1; tentatively, D is TRBD1 (5 bases). This receptor was identified in an adult man with HIV who was CMV-seropositive. This material consisted of CD4+ T cells sorted from PBMCs after approximately 19-hour stimulation, taken from a patient who received antiretroviral therapy. DNA of the CDR3: TGCGCCAGCAGCGCCGGGGGAGGAGTCAACACTGAAGCTTTCTTT. It specifies CASSAGGGVNTEAFF.